Listed below are T cell receptor beta chains from one sample, sequenced in a study of T cells in Graves' hyperthyroidism and ophthalmopathy. TCRdb recomputed calls from the multiplex PCR reads with MiXCR, one row per CDR3 protein. The profile shows about 640,000 distinct CDR3 sequences, about 14% of them singletons. The sequencing input was blood. These receptors were taken from a woman aged 50 to 60 with Graves' ophthalmopathy. Each CDR3 is given with its conserved first and last residue. D genes are given only for firm matches. Rows give clone size only sometimes, using once, few, many, or a class for an expanded clone.

D gene	V gene	J gene	clone size	CDR3 protein	CDR3 DNA
TRBD1	TRBV5-1	TRBJ2-6	-	CASSIRDRHVGANVLTF	TGTGCCAGCAGCATCCGGGACAGACATGTTGGGGCCAACGTCCTGACTTTC
-	TRBV10-3	TRBJ2-1	many	CAISEFSGGNEQFF	TGTGCCATCAGTGAGTTTTCCGGGGGCAATGAGCAGTTCTTC
-	TRBV7-9	TRBJ2-3	few	CASQPGVTDTQYF	TGTGCCAGCCAACCGGGGGTAACAGATACGCAGTATTTT
TRBD2	TRBV19	TRBJ2-7	few	CASSIELAGTYEQYF	TGTGCCAGTAGTATAGAACTAGCGGGCACCTACGAGCAGTACTTC
-	TRBV12-3/TRBV12-4	TRBJ2-7	many	CASRPQGSSYEQYF	TGTGCCAGCCGTCCCCAGGGGAGCTCTTACGAGCAGTACTTC
TRBD2	TRBV6-1	TRBJ2-1	few	CASSKQREGPYNEQFF	TGTGCCAGCAGTAAACAGCGGGAGGGCCCCTACAATGAGCAGTTCTTC
TRBD1	TRBV20-1	TRBJ2-7	many	CSAGRQGWGEQYF	TGCAGTGCTGGAAGACAGGGGTGGGGCGAGCAGTACTTC
-	TRBV24-1	TRBJ2-2	-	CATSDHAHAAGSTGELFF	TGTGCCACCAGTGACCACGCCCACGCTGCGGGGAGCACCGGGGAGCTGTTTTTT
TRBD2	TRBV6-1	TRBJ2-7	-	CASSEPAGVPYEQYF	TGTGCCAGCAGTGAACCAGCGGGAGTACCGTACGAGCAGTACTTC
-	TRBV29-1	TRBJ2-5	many	CSVAPSSQETQYF	TGCAGCGTTGCACCTTCCTCCCAAGAGACCCAGTACTTC
-	TRBV6-2/TRBV6-3	TRBJ1-1	many	CASSYDSKSTEAFF	TGTGCCAGCAGTTATGACAGCAAAAGCACTGAAGCTTTCTTT
-	TRBV7-2	TRBJ2-3	many	CASSSWDSTDTQYF	TGTGCCAGCAGCTCCTGGGACAGCACAGATACGCAGTATTTT
TRBD2	TRBV20-1	TRBJ2-3	many	CSARAGVATDTQYF	TGCAGTGCTAGGGCGGGAGTTGCCACAGATACGCAGTATTTT
TRBD2	TRBV27	TRBJ2-3	-	CASSSNWTSDWRGTDTQYF	TGTGCCAGCAGCTCAAATTGGACTAGCGATTGGAGGGGCACAGATACGCAGTATTTT
-	TRBV11-2	TRBJ1-1	many	CASSLGASTAGNTEAFF	TGTGCCAGCAGCTTAGGGGCCTCAACAGCCGGGAACACTGAAGCTTTCTTT
TRBD2	TRBV6-5	TRBJ2-4	-	CASSYGLAGVGGKNIQYF	TGTGCCAGCAGTTACGGTCTAGCGGGAGTAGGTGGCAAAAACATTCAGTACTTC
TRBD2	TRBV20-1	TRBJ2-3	many	CSATRRAGLTDTQYF	TGCAGTGCTACGCGTAGAGCGGGACTCACAGATACGCAGTATTTT
-	TRBV28	TRBJ1-1	many	CASSLRGAPTEAFF	TGTGCCAGCAGTTTACGGGGGGCCCCCACTGAAGCTTTCTTT
-	TRBV20-1	TRBJ2-1	many	CSASSGRNSYNEQFF	TGCAGTGCTAGCTCCGGGAGAAACTCCTACAATGAGCAGTTCTTC
TRBD1	TRBV10-3	TRBJ1-2	few	CAIIGTGGYGYTF	TGTGCCATCATCGGGACAGGGGGTTATGGCTACACCTTC
TRBD2	TRBV11-3	TRBJ2-1	many	CASSLANGLGGEQFF	TGTGCCAGCAGCTTAGCGAATGGACTAGGTGGTGAGCAGTTCTTC
TRBD2	TRBV20-1	TRBJ2-3	many	CSARDQREGLNTQYF	TGCAGTGCTAGAGATCAGCGGGAGGGCCTAAATACGCAGTATTTT
TRBD2	TRBV19	TRBJ2-3	few	CASSIVGSGHTDTQYF	TGTGCCAGTAGTATAGTTGGTAGCGGGCACACAGATACGCAGTATTTT
-	TRBV5-1	TRBJ2-2	many	CASSPHLANTGELFF	TGCGCCAGCAGCCCTCACTTAGCGAACACCGGGGAGCTGTTTTTT
TRBD1	TRBV12-3/TRBV12-4	TRBJ1-1	few	CASSFAGGSTEAFF	TGTGCCAGCAGTTTCGCAGGGGGTAGCACTGAAGCTTTCTTT
-	TRBV6-2/TRBV6-3	TRBJ1-1	few	CASSNRGMMNTEAFF	TGTGCCAGCAGTAATAGGGGGATGATGAACACTGAAGCTTTCTTT
-	TRBV19	TRBJ1-1	few	CASSKRGYLDTEAFF	TGTGCCAGTAGTAAGAGAGGGTATTTGGACACTGAAGCTTTCTTT
-	TRBV11-2	TRBJ2-5	-	CASSLRVPYQETQYF	TGTGCCAGCAGCTTGCGGGTGCCGTACCAAGAGACCCAGTACTTC
TRBD1	TRBV7-8	TRBJ2-3	many	CASSSPTGGASTQYF	TGTGCCAGCAGCAGCCCGACAGGGGGCGCGAGTACGCAGTATTTT
-	TRBV5-4	TRBJ2-1	few	CASSFLRGFYNEQFF	TGTGCCAGCAGCTTTCTCAGGGGTTTCTACAATGAGCAGTTCTTC
TRBD1	TRBV20-1	TRBJ1-1	many	CSATEQGGTEAFF	TGCAGTGCCACCGAACAGGGGGGCACTGAAGCTTTCTTT
TRBD2	TRBV9	TRBJ2-3	many	CASSAGTSGSTDTQYF	TGTGCCAGCAGCGCCGGGACTAGCGGTAGCACAGATACGCAGTATTTT
-	TRBV4-1	TRBJ1-6	-	CASSQGQYNSPLHF	TGCGCCAGCAGCCAAGGACAATATAATTCACCCCTCCACTTT
TRBD1	TRBV19	TRBJ2-7	-	CASSIRADRSLEWDEQYF	TGTGCCAGTAGTATAAGGGCGGACAGGAGCCTGGAATGGGACGAGCAGTACTTC
-	TRBV7-3	TRBJ2-2	many	CASSAGLNTGELFF	TGTGCCAGCAGCGCAGGCCTGAACACCGGGGAGCTGTTTTTT
TRBD1	TRBV28	TRBJ2-7	-	CASRRNRGYEQYF	TGTGCCAGCAGGAGGAACAGGGGCTACGAGCAGTACTTC
-	TRBV3-1	TRBJ1-5	many	CASSHRGSNQPQHF	TGTGCCAGCAGCCATAGGGGGAGCAATCAGCCCCAGCATTTT
-	TRBV24-1	TRBJ1-5	-	CATQRGGSNQPQHF	TGTGCCACCCAGCGCGGGGGGAGCAATCAGCCCCAGCATTTT
TRBD2	TRBV19	TRBJ2-1	few	CASSTTSGGSYNEQFF	TGTGCCAGTAGTACGACTAGCGGGGGTTCCTACAATGAGCAGTTCTTC
-	TRBV6-1	TRBJ2-1	-	CASSENGIGEQFF	TGTGCCAGCAGTGAAAACGGGATAGGTGAGCAGTTCTTC
-	TRBV6-1	TRBJ2-7	many	CASSPFVGAYEQYF	TGTGCCAGCAGTCCCTTTGTAGGCGCCTACGAGCAGTACTTC